The 23 T cell receptor beta chains given below trace back to one sample, sequenced in a study of blood T cell repertoires in COVID-19. Using immunoSEQ multiplex PCR, the repertoire was profiled, and TCRdb retains in-frame clones only, with some absent. The sample has hundreds of thousands of clones, just under 90% seen once. Sequenced: PBMCs or T cells enriched from blood (not recorded which). These receptors were collected from a man aged 25 to 45 who had recovered from COVID-19.

This chain joins TRBV28 and TRBJ2-7; 7 bases agree with TRBD2. Per germline, CDR1 MDHEN and CDR2 SYDVKM. Unmatched junction bases numbered 10, after V lost 5 bases and J lost 6 bases. The CDR3 consists of 14 residues. CDR3 in amino acids: CASSGVGGGLEQYF. CDR3 bases: TGTGCCAGCAGTGGGGTTGGGGGAGGGCTCGAGCAGTACTTC.

The chain links TRBV5-3 to TRBJ1-1; TRBD1 matches at 9 bases. TRBV5-3 is sorted into the ORF group, with uncertain function. J gave up 4 bases and V 4 bases, and 14 bases lay outside the gene matches. The CDR3 has 17 residues. The CDR3 DNA reads TGTGCCAGAAGCCAAAAGAACGGGACAGGGTTCTGCACTGAAGCTTTCTTT. As protein: CARSQKNGTGFCTEAFF.

The CDR3 loop is CASSFGGNYEQYF. DNA of the CDR3: TGTGCCAGCAGTTTCGGCGGAAACTACGAGCAGTACTTC. The rearrangement joins TRBV27 to TRBJ2-7; D gene ambiguous. Germline V gene sequence: CDR1 MNHEY, CDR2 SMNVEV (reference sequence). The CDR3 sequence is 13 residues long. The germline V and J ends were trimmed by 3 bases and 3 bases, with 9 bases remaining between them.

The chain couples TRBV11-1 to TRBJ1-2, with D hard to call. The germline gives CDR1 SGHAT, CDR2 FQDESV (reference sequence). The CDR3 is 13 residues long. V gave up 3 bases and J gave up 1 base, with 6 bases separating them. In DNA, the CDR3 is TGTGCCAGCAGCTTCCAGGTTAACTATGGCTACACCTTC. Protein product: CASSFQVNYGYTF.

The chain has TRBV11-2 and TRBJ2-2; D may be TRBD2 (5 bases). Germline CDR1 reads SGHAT; CDR2 reads FQNNGV. Trimming shortened V by 1 base and J by 4 bases, and 16 bases separated the two germline ends. The CDR3 covers 17 residues. The CDR3 spells CASSLARTGSFTGELFF. Written as DNA, the CDR3 is TGTGCCAGCAGCTTAGCCCGGACGGGGTCGTTCACCGGGGAGCTGTTTTTT.

The rearrangement joins TRBV5-1 to TRBJ2-5, with TRBD1 as a possible D gene (5 bases). The V gene's germline CDR1 is SGHRS and CDR2 YFSETQ. The CDR3 totals 16 residues. Trimming removed 4 bases from V and 0 bases from J, with 16 bases in between. The CDR3 loop reads CASSPRAGAHQETQYF. CDR3 coding DNA: TGCGCCAGCAGCCCCCGGGCTGGGGCCCACCAAGAGACCCAGTACTTC.

The V and J genes are TRBV7-6 and TRBJ1-1; D ambiguous. Germline-derived CDR1 and CDR2 are SGHVS and FNYEAQ. The length of the CDR3 is 15 residues. V gave up 5 bases and J gave up 1 base, with 14 bases separating them. The CDR3 is CASSKVPQANTEAFF. For the CDR3, the DNA is TGTGCCAGCAGCAAGGTCCCGCAGGCGAACACTGAAGCTTTCTTT.

The chain employs TRBV9 and TRBJ2-2; D is unresolved. CDR3 length equals 15 residues. Germline loops: CDR1 SGDLS, CDR2 YYNGEE. V was clipped by 1 base and J by 2 bases, with 9 bases between them. The CDR3 DNA follows: TGTGCCAGCAGCGTATCCGAGGCAAACACCGGGGAGCTGTTTTTT. It encodes CASSVSEANTGELFF.

The chain couples TRBV4-3 to TRBJ2-7, with 13 bases identical to TRBD2. The germline CDR1 and CDR2 sequences are LGHNA and YSLEER. The CDR3 runs to 17 residues. V trimming: 1 base; J trimming: 3 bases; junction bases outside the gene matches: 6. CDR3 region: CASSQGLAGGRNYEQYF. For the CDR3, the DNA is TGCGCCAGCAGCCAAGGACTAGCGGGGGGAAGAAACTACGAGCAGTACTTC.

This chain links TRBV7-2 with TRBJ1-5; 7 nucleotides agree with TRBD1. The germline V gene encodes CDR1 SGHTA and CDR2 FQGNSA. Trimming at V came to 2 bases and at J to 2 bases, leaving 3 bases not matched to a gene. The CDR3 spans 15 residues. In DNA form, the CDR3 reads TGTGCCAGCAGCTTACAGGGGGTTCGCAATCAGCCCCAGCATTTT. Amino acid sequence: CASSLQGVRNQPQHF.

V and J are TRBV19 and TRBJ1-1, with TRBD1 matching over 8 bases. The junction had 11 bases not matched to a gene; V was cut back by 11 bases and J by 6 bases. The CDR3 runs to 13 residues. Germline V gene lookup returns CDR1 LNHDA and CDR2 SQIVND (reference sequence). The CDR3 coding sequence is TGTGCCGCCAAACAGGGGGTTTCAGCTGAAGCTTTCTTT. Protein sequence: CAAKQGVSAEAFF.

V gene TRBV11-2 combines with J gene TRBJ2-2, with a weak D call TRBD2 (6 bases). V was pared by 5 bases and J by 0 bases, with 7 bases between. The CDR3 is 14 amino acids. Germline V gene lookup returns CDR1 SGHAT and CDR2 FQNNGV. The DNA for the CDR3 is TGTGCCAGCAGCCGGGGGTCGAACACCGGGGAGCTGTTTTTT. It codes for CASSRGSNTGELFF.

V is TRBV19 and J is TRBJ2-6; a possible D gene is TRBD1 (5 bases). V was shortened by 4 bases and J by 1 base, with 8 bases between the two germline ends. The germline V gene has CDR1 LNHDA and CDR2 SQIVND (reference sequence). The CDR3 consists of 15 residues. The CDR3 spells CASSTQGSGANVLTF. In DNA, the CDR3 is TGTGCCAGTAGTACGCAGGGATCTGGGGCCAACGTCCTGACTTTC.

This chain joins TRBV5-4 and TRBJ2-2, with a weak D call TRBD1 (6 bases). Trimming took off 4 bases at V and 0 bases at J, with 13 bases between the two ends. This CDR3 spans 16 amino acids. The germline CDR1 and CDR2 sequences are SGHNT and YYREEE (reference sequence). The CDR3 is CASSPGTGPNTGELFF. CDR3 coding DNA: TGTGCCAGCAGCCCTGGCACAGGGCCGAACACCGGGGAGCTGTTTTTT.

The chain carries TRBV5-1 and TRBJ2-7; 11 positions match TRBD1. Trimming removed 0 bases from V and 7 bases from J; junction bases left unmatched: 6. The CDR3 has 15 residues. The germline gives CDR1 SGHRS, CDR2 YFSETQ. This chain's CDR3 is CASSLEDRGQGEQYF. CDR3 coding DNA: TGCGCCAGCAGCTTGGAGGACAGGGGGCAGGGAGAGCAGTACTTC.

This rearrangement joins TRBV19 to TRBJ2-7, with 9 bases identical to TRBD1. The germline CDR1 and CDR2 sequences are LNHDA and SQIVND (reference sequence). Germline trimming cut 6 bases from V and 2 bases from J; bases unmatched to any gene: 5. The CDR3 covers 14 residues. DNA for the CDR3: TGTGCCAGTAGGTCGACAGGGGGGGCCTACGAGCAGTACTTC. Its translation is CASRSTGGAYEQYF.

This clone was detected a few times. V is TRBV2 and J is TRBJ2-2; 7 positions match TRBD1. Per the germline V gene, CDR1 is SNHLY and CDR2 is FYNNEI. CDR3 length equals 18 residues. With 0 bases clipped from V and 5 bases from J, the junction kept 12 bases outside the gene matches. The CDR3 region is CASSEAPPDRVGTGELFF. CDR3 bases: TGTGCCAGCAGTGAAGCCCCCCCCGACAGGGTGGGGACCGGGGAGCTGTTTTTT.

This clone has a handful of counts. The chain links TRBV11-2 to TRBJ1-6, with D possibly being TRBD1 (6 bases). This CDR3 contains 15 residues. Germline assignment: CDR1 SGHAT and CDR2 FQNNGV. V shed 4 bases and J shed 10 bases, with 17 bases lying between them. CDR3 sequence: CASSSPRGAQSPLHF. In nucleotides, the CDR3 is TGTGCCAGCAGCTCCCCCCGGGGGGCCCAATCACCCCTCCACTTT.

This clone was recorded only once. This chain connects TRBV11-1 to TRBJ2-3; D might be TRBD2 (7 bases). The length of the CDR3 is 15 residues. V gave up 3 bases and J gave up 4 bases, with 14 bases separating them. CDR1 and CDR2 from the germline V gene are SGHAT and FQDESV (reference sequence). This chain's CDR3 is CASSLGGTSADTQYF. The CDR3 nucleotides are TGTGCCAGCAGCTTGGGGGGGACATCGGCAGATACGCAGTATTTT.

The chain combines TRBV5-3 with TRBJ1-5; perhaps TRBD1 as D (6 bases). TRBV5-3 is placed among ORFs of uncertain function. This CDR3 region has 17 residues. V gave up 4 bases and J gave up 0 bases, with 17 bases separating them. This chain's CDR3 is CARSPRRTVNSNQPQHF. The CDR3 region has the DNA TGTGCCAGAAGCCCACGCCGGACAGTTAATAGCAATCAGCCCCAGCATTTT.

This clone has a single count. In nucleotides, the CDR3 is TGTGCCAGTAGACTGGGACAGAACACCGGGGAGCTGTTTTTT. Translated: CASRLGQNTGELFF. The chain uses TRBV19 and TRBJ2-2; perhaps TRBD1 as D (6 bases). Germline V gives CDR1 LNHDA, CDR2 SQIVND (reference sequence). This CDR3 is built from 14 residues. Trimming cost V 6 bases and J 1 base, with 9 bases left between them.

The genes are TRBV6-5 and TRBJ2-7; no clear D gene. The germline CDR1 and CDR2 sequences are MNHEY and SVGAGI. V was shortened by 7 bases and J by 3 bases, with 19 bases between the two germline ends. The CDR3 has 15 amino acids. The CDR3 sequence: CASKVEDLINYEQYF. DNA of the CDR3: TGTGCCAGCAAGGTCGAGGATCTTATTAACTACGAGCAGTACTTC.

This clone was counted a few times. V and J are TRBV7-2 and TRBJ2-1; TRBD1 is a possible D gene (6 bases). Germline V gene sequence: CDR1 SGHTA, CDR2 FQGNSA. V was pared by 6 bases and J by 3 bases, with 15 bases between. The CDR3 length is 15 residues. CDR3: CASSIRDNNYNEQFF. The DNA for the CDR3 is TGTGCCAGCAGTATCCGGGACAATAACTACAATGAGCAGTTCTTC. The variable domain in full, completed from reference TRBV7-2 and TRBJ2-1, reads GAGVSQSPSNKVTEKGKDVELRCDPISGHTALYWYRQSLGQGLEFLIYFQGNSAPDKSGLPSDRFSAERTGGSVSTLTIQRTQQEDSAVYLCASSIRDNNYNEQFFGPGTRLTVL.